This T cell receptor (beta chain) was profiled in a study of T cell responses to AZD1222 COVID-19 vaccine (dated by TCRdb to the early 2020s). For context, the study as a whole: Because spike-specific TCR depth and breadth did not differ between the two schedules, AZD1222 recipients who got a second dose at roughly 4 weeks were pooled with those who got a second dose at roughly 12 weeks. TCR sequencing was performed for approximately 240 trial participants, of whom some 200 were given two doses of AZD1222 and around 26 were given two doses of MenACWY control vaccine. Trial participants were enrolled by age into subgroups of 18-55, 56-69 and 70-plus years, and around 150, 29 and 61 TCR-sequenced participants, respectively, were included in these subgroups.

Worth noting for this clone: Its antigen is unknown. No qualities accompany the bases; no much larger clone lies one base away. Additional DNA sequences in this sample encode the identical CDR3.

The sample's time point label, in plain terms: baseline before first vaccination. Vaccinee samples came from UK trials COV001 and COV002, including a single-blind randomized controlled phase 2/3 trial of AZD1222 (ChAdOx1 nCoV-19) in healthy adults. Trial participant PBMC samples were collected at day 0 and day 28 after the second dose for TCRbeta chain sequencing. The CDR3 regions of human TCRbeta chains were analyzed by immunosequencing. The published analysis was carried out like this. TCRs in the repertoires were matched against a reference library of SARS-CoV-2-specific TCRs that had been generated with the MIRA antigen-specificity platform. Breadth was defined as the fraction of unique TCRs that were SARS-CoV-2-associated, and depth was defined as the fraction of total T cells that were SARS-CoV-2-associated. Using the MIRA data, each spike-specific TCR was assigned both to the spike region to which the TCR was reactive and to a CD4 or CD8 class. Log10-transformed breadth and depth values were compared by one-way ANOVA with Sidak's multiple comparisons tests. TCRdb carries this immuneACCESS record with in-frame sequences only. Its versions omit some clonotypes, under half of them owing to an unresolved V gene in the studies checked, with the rest unexplained. The V and J calls and clone size come from that table; D and trimming were worked out from the DNA. For this sample the table gives 70,000 to 90,000 clones, of which roughly 87% were detected only once. Jointly, the top ten make up approximately 2% of the sample.

Reading the germline V gene gives CDR1 SGHRS and CDR2 YFSETQ. The CDR3 measures 14 amino acids from cysteine to phenylalanine. Only the CDR3 DNA stays, 42 bases, in frame from base 1. The trim is 7 bases for V and 3 bases for J, with a gap of 14 bases between the germline ends. The investigation overall reported the following: Conclusions about previously exposed vaccinees are limited because only a handful of AZD1222 recipients were SARS-CoV-2 seropositive at baseline. Participants were mostly white British and included more females than males, and it was suggested by the authors that clonal diversity may have been underestimated. Vaccine-associated CD4 TCRs spanned the whole spike protein, with dominant responses in regions 160-218 and 743-854. In the small 56-69-year group, the increase in depth fell short of significance, most likely because of low power. After two AZD1222 doses, spike-specific TCR breadth and depth were significantly higher than at day 0 and than in MenACWY recipients. No day 14 peak-response samples were available, so repertoires were characterized only after the peak T cell response. Reportedly, close to half of the unique spike-specific TCRs recognized epitopes lying outside the regions that are mutated in the B.1.351 and B.1.1.7 variants.

The sequencing here drew on peripheral blood, taken on day 0 of AZD1222 vaccination. This chain is built from TRBV5-1 and TRBJ2-1, and possibly TRBD2, on 6 matching bases. The TCR sequence derives from an adult in good health. The CDR3 loop reads CASSLGGGYNEQFF. The nucleotide sequence is given as TGCGCCAGCTCGTTGGGAGGAGGCTACAATGAGCAGTTCTTC.